This T cell receptor (beta chain) was documented in a study of post-analysis software for immune sequencing data. Overall study context: Some patients lacked subtype; others had relapsing-remitting, secondary progressive or progressive-relapsing disease.

cDNA libraries for TCR beta contained unique molecular identifiers. T cells numbering about 0.85 to 11 million yielded cDNA molecules that totaled roughly 500,000. TCRdb called the PCR reads again in MiXCR, with one record for every CDR3 protein. This table has roughly 430,000 distinct CDR3 sequences, 35% to 45% appearing once. Regarding the study as a whole: Controls showed significantly higher normalized Chao1 diversity than did multiple sclerosis patients. Batch-mates among the samples co-clustered strongly by F measure.

On this clonotype itself: Its matching antigen is unknown.

The specimen sequenced was blood. The TCR comes from a girl aged 2 to 9 with multiple sclerosis.

The CDR3 DNA reads as TGTGCCAGCAGTTACCTACAGGGACCGTACGAGCAGTACTTC. Translation gives CASSYLQGPYEQYF. J is TRBJ2-7 and V is TRBV6-5; D is possibly TRBD1 (6 bases). Trimming removed 2 bases from V and 4 bases from J, with 12 bases in between. Germline lookup yields CDR1 MNHEY and CDR2 SVGAGI. The CDR3 is 14 residues long.